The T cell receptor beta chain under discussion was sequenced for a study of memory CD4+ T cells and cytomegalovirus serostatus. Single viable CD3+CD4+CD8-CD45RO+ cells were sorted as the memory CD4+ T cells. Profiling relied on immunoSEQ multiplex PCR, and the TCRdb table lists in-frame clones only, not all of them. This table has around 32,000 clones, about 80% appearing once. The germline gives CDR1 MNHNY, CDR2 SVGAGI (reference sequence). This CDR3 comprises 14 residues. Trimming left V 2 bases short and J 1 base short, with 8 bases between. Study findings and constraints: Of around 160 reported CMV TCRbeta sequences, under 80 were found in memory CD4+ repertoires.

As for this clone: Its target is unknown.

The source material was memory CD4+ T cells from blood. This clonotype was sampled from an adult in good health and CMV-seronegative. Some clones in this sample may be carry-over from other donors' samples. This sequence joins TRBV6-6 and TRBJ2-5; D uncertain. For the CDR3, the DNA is TGTGCCAGCAGTTACGAAACAGTCCAAGAGACCCAGTACTTC. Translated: CASSYETVQETQYF.